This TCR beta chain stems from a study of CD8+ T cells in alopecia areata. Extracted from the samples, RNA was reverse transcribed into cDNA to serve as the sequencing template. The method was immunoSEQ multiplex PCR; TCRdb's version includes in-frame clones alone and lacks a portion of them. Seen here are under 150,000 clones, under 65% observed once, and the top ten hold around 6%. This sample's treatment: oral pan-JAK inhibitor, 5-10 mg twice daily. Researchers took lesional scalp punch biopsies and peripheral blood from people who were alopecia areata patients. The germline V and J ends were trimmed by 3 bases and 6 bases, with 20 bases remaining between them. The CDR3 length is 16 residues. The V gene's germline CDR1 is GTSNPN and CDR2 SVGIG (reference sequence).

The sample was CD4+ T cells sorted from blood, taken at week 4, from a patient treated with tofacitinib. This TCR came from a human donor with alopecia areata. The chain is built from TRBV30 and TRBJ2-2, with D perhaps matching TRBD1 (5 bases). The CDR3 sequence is CAWSQGFTGRPGELFF. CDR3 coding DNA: TGTGCCTGGAGCCAGGGTTTCACGGGTCGTCCCGGGGAGCTGTTTTTT.